These 5 T cell receptor beta chains originate from one sample sequenced in a study of T cell responses to AZD1222 COVID-19 vaccine. Method: immunoSEQ multiplex PCR; TCRdb's copy keeps in-frame clones and lacks some. The data show 100,000 to 140,000 clones, around 93% seen once. The source material was peripheral blood, sampled 28 days after the second AZD1222 dose. The receptor source for this set is an adult who received the AZD1222 COVID-19 vaccine.

The chain joins TRBV19 to TRBJ1-1; D perhaps matches TRBD1 (6 bases). V was trimmed by 5 bases and J by 6 bases, leaving 16 bases between them. CDR1 and CDR2 (germline): LNHDA, SQIVND (reference sequence). The CDR3 runs 14 residues. CDR3 nucleotide sequence: TGTGCCAGTAGTCCCTGGAGAGGGGGGGCTGAAGCTTTCTTT. Its protein product is CASSPWRGGAEAFF.

The rearrangement uses TRBV12-3 or TRBV12-4 and TRBJ1-4, with TRBD1 matching over 7 bases. The J segment lost 5 bases and the V segment lost 4 bases, leaving 1 base of the junction unmatched. This CDR3 comprises 13 residues. CDR3 nucleotide sequence: TGTGCCAGCAGTTCGGACAGGAATGAAAAACTGTTTTTT. It codes for CASSSDRNEKLFF.

This chain joins TRBV11-2 and TRBJ1-2, with D hard to call. Germline CDR1 SGHAT, CDR2 FQNNGV. The V end was cut by 5 bases, the J end by 2 bases, with 15 bases between. This CDR3 region has 15 residues. CDR3: CASSPRRGENYGYTF. DNA for the CDR3: TGTGCCAGCAGCCCGCGCCGGGGAGAGAACTATGGCTACACCTTC.

The chain uses TRBV5-6 and TRBJ1-5, with D possibly matching TRBD1 (6 bases). Trimming took off 2 bases at V and 4 bases at J, with 7 bases between the two ends. The CDR3 totals 13 residues. Germline V CDR1 and CDR2: SGHDT, YYEEEE. This CDR3 is CASSLTGNQPQHF. CDR3 DNA: TGTGCCAGCAGCTTAACAGGGAATCAGCCCCAGCATTTT. The whole variable domain, remainder taken from reference TRBV5-6 and TRBJ1-5, is DAGVTQSPTHLIKTRGQQVTLRCSPKSGHDTVSWYQQALGQGPQFIFQYYEEEERQRGNFPDRFSGHQFPNYSSELNVNALLLGDSALYLCASSLTGNQPQHFGDGTRLSIL.

In its sample, this clone was seen once. V and J are TRBV28 and TRBJ2-1, with TRBD2 identical over 11 bases. CDR3 length: 14 residues. Germline CDR1 MDHEN, CDR2 SYDVKM. J was trimmed by 10 bases and V by 3 bases; bases with no gene match: 5. In DNA, the CDR3 is TGTGCCAGCAGTTTGCCGACTAGCGGGACAGAGCAGTTCTTC. This sequence encodes CASSLPTSGTEQFF.